The clone carrying this T cell receptor beta chain was found once. What it recognizes is unknown. Building of the TCR beta libraries involved iRepertoire HTBI primers and Arm-PCR of CDR3 regions. TCRdb reprocessed the multiplex PCR reads via MiXCR and lists one record per CDR3 protein. The table includes about 460,000 distinct CDR3 sequences, around a fifth detected once. Documented time point: persistent/refractory GD, antithyroid drugs over 5 years with positive TRAb. PBMC-extracted RNA yielded the TCR library. It was American Thyroid Association guidelines that determined Graves' disease diagnosis. This specimen comes from a study of regulatory T cells in long-lasting Graves disease. Whole-study findings and limits: Persistent disease preferred TRBV28, TRBJ1-2 and TRBJ2-5; new disease, TRBV20-1 and TRBJ2-1. Whereas new patients shared some 970 public clonotypes, persistent patients shared more, at 2,500 to 3,500.

Trimming took 5 bases from V and 4 from J; bases not matched to a gene: 11. CDR3 length equals 15 residues. CDR1 and CDR2 (germline): MNHEY, SMNVEV (reference sequence). The source is a female donor with Graves disease. This chain uses TRBV27 with TRBJ2-7; the match to TRBD2 covers 7 bases. The sample in question was peripheral blood mononuclear cells (PBMCs), obtained when the disease was refractory, from a patient treated with antithyroid drugs. The DNA for the CDR3 is TGTGCCAGCAGTCCCGGGACTAACGGGGGTTACGAGCAGTACTTC. Amino acids: CASSPGTNGGYEQYF.